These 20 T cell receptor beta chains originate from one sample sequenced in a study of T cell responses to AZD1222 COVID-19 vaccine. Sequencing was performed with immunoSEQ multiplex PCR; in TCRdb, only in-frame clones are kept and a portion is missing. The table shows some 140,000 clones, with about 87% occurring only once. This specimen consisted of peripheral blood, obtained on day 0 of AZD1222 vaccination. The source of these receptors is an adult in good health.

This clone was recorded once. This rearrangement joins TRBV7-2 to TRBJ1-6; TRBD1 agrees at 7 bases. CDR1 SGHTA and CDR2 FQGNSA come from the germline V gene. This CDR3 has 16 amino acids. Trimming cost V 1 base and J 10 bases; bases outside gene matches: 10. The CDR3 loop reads CASSLEGGAFPSPLHF. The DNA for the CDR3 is TGTGCCAGCAGCTTAGAAGGGGGCGCATTCCCATCACCCCTCCACTTT. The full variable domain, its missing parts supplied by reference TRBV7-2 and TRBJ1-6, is GAGVSQSPSNKVTEKGKDVELRCDPISGHTALYWYRQSLGQGLEFLIYFQGNSAPDKSGLPSDRFSAERTGGSVSTLTIQRTQQEDSAVYLCASSLEGGAFPSPLHFGNGTRLTVT.

The CDR3 nucleotides are TGTGCCAGCAGCCAAGATTACGTGGGGGCAGGAGGAAACACCATATATTTT. It translates to CASSQDYVGAGGNTIYF. V is TRBV4-2 and J is TRBJ1-3; D might be TRBD1 (6 bases). From germline, CDR1 is LGHNA and CDR2 YNFKEQ. The CDR3 consists of 17 residues. The V and J ends lost 0 bases and 4 bases respectively, with 16 bases between them.

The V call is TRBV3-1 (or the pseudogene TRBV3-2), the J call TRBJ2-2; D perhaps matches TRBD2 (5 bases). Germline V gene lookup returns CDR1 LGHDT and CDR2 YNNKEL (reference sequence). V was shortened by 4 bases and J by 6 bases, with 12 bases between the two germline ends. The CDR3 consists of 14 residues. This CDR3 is CASSPTGVAGELFF. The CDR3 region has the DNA TGTGCCAGCAGCCCCACCGGGGTGGCCGGGGAGCTGTTTTTT.

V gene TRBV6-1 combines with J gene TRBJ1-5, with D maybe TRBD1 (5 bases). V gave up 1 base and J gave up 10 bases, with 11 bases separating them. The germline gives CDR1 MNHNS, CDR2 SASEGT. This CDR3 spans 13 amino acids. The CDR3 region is CASSEGQGLPQHF. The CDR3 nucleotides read TGTGCCAGCAGTGAAGGGCAGGGATTACCCCAGCATTTT.

For the CDR3, the DNA is TGTGCCAGCAGTGACACTGAAGCTTTCTTT. Amino acids: CASSDTEAFF. This sequence joins TRBV28 and TRBJ1-1; D remains ambiguous. Per germline, CDR1 MDHEN and CDR2 SYDVKM. The V end lost 5 bases, the J end lost 3 bases, and 1 base lay between the germline ends. The CDR3 covers 10 residues. The complete variable domain, with remaining parts taken from reference TRBV28 and TRBJ1-1, reads DVKVTQSSRYLVKRTGEKVFLECVQDMDHENMFWYRQDPGLGLRLIYFSYDVKMKEKGDIPEGYSVSREKKERFSLILESASTNQTSMYLCASSDTEAFFGQGTRLTVV.

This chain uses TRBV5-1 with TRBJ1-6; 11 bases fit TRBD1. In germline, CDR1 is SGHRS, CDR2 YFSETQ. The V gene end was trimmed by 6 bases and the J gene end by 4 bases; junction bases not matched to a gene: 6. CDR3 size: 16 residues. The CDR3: CASKGGQGVYNSPLHF. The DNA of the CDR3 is TGCGCCAGCAAGGGGGGACAGGGGGTTTATAATTCACCCCTCCACTTT.

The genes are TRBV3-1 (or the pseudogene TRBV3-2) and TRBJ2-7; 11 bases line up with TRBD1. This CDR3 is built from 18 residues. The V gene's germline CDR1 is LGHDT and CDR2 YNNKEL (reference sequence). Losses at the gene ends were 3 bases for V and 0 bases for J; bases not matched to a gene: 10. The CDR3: CASSHRQSGTGGSYEQYF. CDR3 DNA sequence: TGTGCCAGCAGCCATCGCCAGTCCGGGACAGGGGGCTCCTACGAGCAGTACTTC.

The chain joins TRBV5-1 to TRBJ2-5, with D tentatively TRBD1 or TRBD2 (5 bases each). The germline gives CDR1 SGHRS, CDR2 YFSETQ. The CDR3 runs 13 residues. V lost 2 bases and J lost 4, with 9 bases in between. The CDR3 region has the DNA TGCGCCAGCAGCTTCGGGGCGGGAGAGACCCAGTACTTC. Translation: CASSFGAGETQYF.

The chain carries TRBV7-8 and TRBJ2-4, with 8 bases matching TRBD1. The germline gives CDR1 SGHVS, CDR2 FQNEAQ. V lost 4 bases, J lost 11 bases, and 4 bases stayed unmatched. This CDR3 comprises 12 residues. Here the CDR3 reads CASSSTGAFQYF. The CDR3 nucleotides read TGTGCCAGCAGCTCGACAGGGGCCTTTCAGTACTTC. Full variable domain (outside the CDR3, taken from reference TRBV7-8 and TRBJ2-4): GAGVSQSPRYKVAKRGQDVALRCDPISGHVSLFWYQQALGQGPEFLTYFQNEAQLDKSGLPSDRFFAERPEGSVSTLKIQRTQQEDSAVYLCASSSTGAFQYFGAGTRLSVL.

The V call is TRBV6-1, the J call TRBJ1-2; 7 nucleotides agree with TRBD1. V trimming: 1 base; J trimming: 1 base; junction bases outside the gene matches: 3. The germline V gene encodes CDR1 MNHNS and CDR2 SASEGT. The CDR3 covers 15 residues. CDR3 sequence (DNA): TGTGCCAGCAGTGAAGAGGCAGGGGGTAACTATGGCTACACCTTC. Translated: CASSEEAGGNYGYTF.

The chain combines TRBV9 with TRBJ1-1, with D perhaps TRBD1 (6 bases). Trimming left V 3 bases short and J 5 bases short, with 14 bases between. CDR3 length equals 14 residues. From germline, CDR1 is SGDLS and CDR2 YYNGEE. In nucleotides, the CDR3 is TGTGCCAGCAGCGCTTGGCAGGGGAAGACTGAAGCTTTCTTT. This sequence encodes CASSAWQGKTEAFF.

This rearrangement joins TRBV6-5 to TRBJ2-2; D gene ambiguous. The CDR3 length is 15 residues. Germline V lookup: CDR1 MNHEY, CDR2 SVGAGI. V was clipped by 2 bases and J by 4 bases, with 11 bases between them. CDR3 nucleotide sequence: TGTGCCAGCAGTTACAGTCTTGAGTTCACCGGGGAGCTGTTTTTT. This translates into CASSYSLEFTGELFF.

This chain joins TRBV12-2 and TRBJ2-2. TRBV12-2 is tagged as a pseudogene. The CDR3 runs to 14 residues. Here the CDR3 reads CASRFSENTGELFF. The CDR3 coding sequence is TGTGCAAGTCGCTTTTCTGAGAACACCGGGGAGCTGTTTTTT.

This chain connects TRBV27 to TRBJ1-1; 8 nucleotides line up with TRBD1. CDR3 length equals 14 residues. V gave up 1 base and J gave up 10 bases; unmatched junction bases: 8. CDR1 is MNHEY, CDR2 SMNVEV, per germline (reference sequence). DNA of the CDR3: TGTGCCAGCAGTTTATTGGGACAGGTGAAGAGAGCTTTCTTT. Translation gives CASSLLGQVKRAFF.

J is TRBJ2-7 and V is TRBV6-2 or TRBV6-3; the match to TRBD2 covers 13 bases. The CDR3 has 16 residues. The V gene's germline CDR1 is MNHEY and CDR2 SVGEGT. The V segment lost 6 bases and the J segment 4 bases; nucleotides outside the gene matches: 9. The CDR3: CASSPTGTSGIYEQYF. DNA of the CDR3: TGTGCCAGCAGCCCTACTGGGACTAGCGGGATTTACGAGCAGTACTTC.

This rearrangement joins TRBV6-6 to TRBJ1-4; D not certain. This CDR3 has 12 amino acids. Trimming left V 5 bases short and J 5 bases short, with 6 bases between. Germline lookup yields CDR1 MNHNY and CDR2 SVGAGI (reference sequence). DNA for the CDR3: TGTGCCAGCAGTCCCGGGAATGAAAAACTGTTTTTT. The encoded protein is CASSPGNEKLFF.

The CDR3 DNA reads as TGTGCCAGCTCACCACCAGACAGGGGGGCCTACAATGAGCAGTTCTTC. It yields the protein CASSPPDRGAYNEQFF. V is TRBV18 and J is TRBJ2-1; the match to TRBD1 covers 9 bases. This CDR3 has 16 amino acids. Germline V lookup: CDR1 KGHSH, CDR2 LQKENI. The V segment lost 0 bases and the J segment 2 bases; nucleotides outside the gene matches: 2.

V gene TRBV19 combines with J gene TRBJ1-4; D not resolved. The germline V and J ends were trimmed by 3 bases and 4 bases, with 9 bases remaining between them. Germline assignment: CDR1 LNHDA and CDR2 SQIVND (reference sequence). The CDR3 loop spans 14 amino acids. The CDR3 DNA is TGTGCCAGTAGTATTTCGAGCAGTAATGAAAAACTGTTTTTT. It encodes CASSISSSNEKLFF.

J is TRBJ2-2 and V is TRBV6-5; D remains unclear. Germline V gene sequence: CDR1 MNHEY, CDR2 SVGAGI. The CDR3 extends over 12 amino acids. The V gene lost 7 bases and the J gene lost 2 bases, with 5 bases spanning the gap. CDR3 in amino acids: CASTENTGELFF. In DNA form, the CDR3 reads TGTGCCAGCACCGAAAACACCGGGGAGCTGTTTTTT.

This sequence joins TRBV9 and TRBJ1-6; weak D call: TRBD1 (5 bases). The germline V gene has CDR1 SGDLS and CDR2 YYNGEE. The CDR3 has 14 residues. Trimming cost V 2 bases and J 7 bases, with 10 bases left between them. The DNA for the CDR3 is TGTGCCAGCAGCGTCCAAGGGGAAAATTCACCCCTCCACTTT. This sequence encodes CASSVQGENSPLHF. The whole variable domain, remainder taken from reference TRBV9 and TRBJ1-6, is DSGVTQTPKHLITATGQRVTLRCSPRSGDLSVYWYQQSLDQGLQFLIQYYNGEERAKGNILERFSAQQFPDLHSELNLSSLELGDSALYFCASSVQGENSPLHFGNGTRLTVT.